This T cell receptor beta chain came from a study of response to subunit inactivated influenza vaccine. The study, taken as a whole, reports: Each seasonal influenza vaccination, the authors suggested, recruits few new T cells.

The V gene's germline CDR1 is DFQATT and CDR2 SNEGSKA (reference sequence). There are 12 residues in the CDR3. V lost 6 bases to trimming and J lost 0 bases, with 8 bases between them. This clonotype was observed many times. Its antigen is as yet unknown. Using its own MiXCR run on the RT-PCR reads, TCRdb lists one record per CDR3 protein. The repertoire holds roughly 780,000 distinct CDR3 sequences, approximately 18% seen once, with around 9.9% in the top ten. This chain links TRBV20-1 with TRBJ1-1; D is unclear. Here the sequenced sample was PBMCs from blood, taken about 5 days after vaccination. The sequence was collected from a man in his fifties or sixties who received an inactivated influenza vaccine. The CDR3 DNA reads TGCAGTGCCTCAGCCTTGAACACTGAAGCTTTCTTT. Its translation is CSASALNTEAFF.